The 18 T cell receptor beta chains reported below all come from one sample, sequenced in a study of blood T cell repertoires in COVID-19 (dated by TCRdb to 2018 to 2020). The library was generated by the immunoSEQ multiplex PCR assay. TCRdb retrieved this table from immuneACCESS and kept in-frame rearrangements only. Not all clones are present; in checked studies, unresolved V genes account for under half, and no reason is known for the remainder. In this sample the table shows some 180,000 clones, more than 75% of which occur a single time. Under 7% of the sample is in the top ten clones. The specimen sequenced was peripheral blood. These TCRs come from a woman aged 40 to 50 with COVID-19, enrolled during active disease.

The chain has TRBV20-1 and TRBJ1-1, with a possible D match to TRBD1 (5 bases). The CDR3 is 11 residues long. V dropped 5 bases and J dropped 1 base, with 5 bases sitting between them. Germline V gives CDR1 DFQATT, CDR2 SNEGSKA (reference sequence). The CDR3 loop is CSAQGNTEAFF. CDR3 sequence (DNA): TGCAGTGCTCAGGGGAACACTGAAGCTTTCTTT.

This clone was seen a few times. The genes are TRBV30 and TRBJ2-7; tentative D call: TRBD1 (6 bases). V lost 5 bases, J lost 2 bases, and 16 bases lay in between. Germline V CDR1 and CDR2: GTSNPN, SVGIG (reference sequence). The CDR3 has 14 amino acids. The CDR3 DNA reads as TGTGCCTGGTCCCCAGGGGCGCTAGCCTACGAGCAGTACTTC. This gives the protein CAWSPGALAYEQYF.

This chain connects TRBV19 to TRBJ1-2; 9 nucleotides match TRBD1. V gave up 5 bases and J gave up 2 bases; unmatched junction bases: 3. The V gene's germline CDR1 is LNHDA and CDR2 SQIVND (reference sequence). The CDR3 contains 14 residues. CDR3 sequence (DNA): TGTGCCAGTAGTGGACAGGGGAAGAACTATGGCTACACCTTC. Translated, it gives CASSGQGKNYGYTF.

This chain joins TRBV30 and TRBJ2-7; 9 bases align to TRBD2. The CDR3 is 15 residues long. Germline-derived CDR1 and CDR2 are GTSNPN and SVGIG (reference sequence). J lost 3 bases, V lost 3 bases, and 9 bases had no gene match. The CDR3 DNA reads as TGTGCCTGGAGGATAAGCGGGGGGCCTAACTACGAGCAGTACTTC. Its translation: CAWRISGGPNYEQYF.

This chain links TRBV20-1 with TRBJ2-6; D might be TRBD1 (6 bases). The germline V gene has CDR1 DFQATT and CDR2 SNEGSKA (reference sequence). Trimming took off 3 bases at V and 0 bases at J, with 12 bases between the two ends. The CDR3 sequence is 16 residues long. In nucleotides, the CDR3 is TGCAGTGCTAGTGGACAGTTGGGCTCTGGGGCCAACGTCCTGACTTTC. Translated, it gives CSASGQLGSGANVLTF.

V usage is TRBV4-3 and J usage is TRBJ2-3, with 7 bases fitting TRBD1. The CDR3 has 15 amino acids. V dropped 0 bases and J dropped 4; count of bases not matched to a gene: 4. Germline V gene lookup returns CDR1 LGHNA and CDR2 YSLEER. The CDR3 sequence is CASSQETGRPDTQYF. In nucleotides, the CDR3 is TGCGCCAGCAGCCAAGAGACAGGGCGACCAGATACGCAGTATTTT.

The J gene is TRBJ2-7, the V gene TRBV27, with D possibly being TRBD2 (7 bases). Trimming cost V 6 bases and J 5 bases, with 23 bases left between them. The CDR3 has 16 residues. Germline assignment: CDR1 MNHEY and CDR2 SMNVEV (reference sequence). CDR3 amino acids: CASRSPGGTPSHEQYF. The CDR3 bases are TGTGCCAGCAGGTCGCCCGGGGGGACACCGAGTCACGAGCAGTACTTC.

This CDR3 reads CASSLEFGTYNEQFF. In DNA form, the CDR3 reads TGTGCCAGCAGCTTAGAGTTCGGTACCTACAATGAGCAGTTCTTC. This sequence joins TRBV7-6 and TRBJ2-1; D is unresolved. V lost 1 base to trimming and J lost 2 bases, with 9 bases between them. CDR1 is SGHVS, CDR2 FNYEAQ, per germline. The CDR3 length is 15 residues.

This chain joins TRBV5-1 and TRBJ2-5; TRBD2 aligns across 9 bases. V was pared by 2 bases and J by 5 bases, with 7 bases of the junction left unmatched. This CDR3 has 15 residues. CDR1 and CDR2 (germline): SGHRS, YFSETQ. The CDR3 DNA sequence: TGCGCCAGCAGCTTACTAGCGGGTTTATCGGAGACCCAGTACTTC. This sequence encodes CASSLLAGLSETQYF.

This chain joins TRBV25-1 and TRBJ1-2; TRBD1 is a possible D gene (6 bases). V shed 6 bases and J shed 10 bases, with 21 bases lying between them. The CDR3 has 14 amino acids. Germline lookup yields CDR1 MGHDK and CDR2 SYGVNS. CDR3 bases: TGTGCCAGCAGAAGCGATACAGGGTGGGGCGACTACACCTTC. This gives the protein CASRSDTGWGDYTF.

The chain couples TRBV11-3 to TRBJ2-3; 13 bases align to TRBD2. The CDR3 covers 18 residues. Per germline, CDR1 SGHNT and CDR2 YENEEA. V shed 4 bases, J shed 1 base, and the junction held 8 bases outside the gene matches. The CDR3 DNA sequence: TGTGCCAGCAGCTCGGGACTAGCGGGAAGTCCTGGCACAGATACGCAGTATTTT. Protein sequence: CASSSGLAGSPGTDTQYF.

The chain uses TRBV6-5 and TRBJ1-2; 8 bases map to TRBD1. V lost 0 bases, J lost 4 bases, and 7 bases stayed unmatched. The CDR3 is 16 amino acids. CDR1 is MNHEY and CDR2 is SVGAGI in the germline V gene. CDR3 in amino acids: CASSYSSPTGVYGYTF. CDR3 coding DNA: TGTGCCAGCAGTTACTCGAGCCCGACAGGGGTCTATGGCTACACCTTC.

This chain uses TRBV6-4 with TRBJ2-2, with TRBD2 as a possible D gene (5 bases). Germline loops: CDR1 MRHNA, CDR2 SNTAGT. This CDR3 is built from 14 residues. V dropped 6 bases and J dropped 5 bases, with 13 bases sitting between them. The CDR3 spells CASSRTPGTGELFF. The CDR3 coding sequence is TGTGCCAGCAGCCGAACCCCGGGAACCGGGGAGCTGTTTTTT.

The V and J genes are TRBV19 and TRBJ2-5; 7 bases line up with TRBD1. There are 15 residues in the CDR3. Trimming took 3 bases from V and 5 from J; bases not matched to a gene: 9. Germline CDR1 LNHDA, CDR2 SQIVND (reference sequence). The CDR3 coding sequence is TGTGCCAGTAGTATGGGTACAGGGGCCCGGGAGACCCAGTACTTC. Translating gives CASSMGTGARETQYF.

This clone was seen once. V gene TRBV30 combines with J gene TRBJ2-4; TRBD2 matches at 7 bases. The germline CDR1 and CDR2 sequences are GTSNPN and SVGIG (reference sequence). This CDR3 comprises 12 residues. Losses at the gene ends were 5 bases for V and 9 bases for J; bases not matched to a gene: 7. CDR3 coding DNA: TGTGCCTGGGCGGGGGAGGGCGGCATTCAGTACTTC. This gives the protein CAWAGEGGIQYF.

The V call is TRBV7-2, the J call TRBJ2-2; 11 bases are shared with TRBD2. Germline V lookup: CDR1 SGHTA, CDR2 FQGNSA. The CDR3 is made up of 16 amino acids. V lost 5 bases and J lost 2; bases outside the gene matches: 4. The CDR3 protein is CASSPSGRTNTGELFF. For the CDR3, the DNA is TGTGCCAGCAGCCCTAGCGGGAGGACTAACACCGGGGAGCTGTTTTTT.

The CDR3: CAWDRGQGSYTIYF. The CDR3 DNA follows: TGTGCCTGGGACAGGGGACAGGGGTCATACACCATATATTTT. The gene calls are TRBV30 and TRBJ1-3; 10 bases agree with TRBD1. J lost 8 bases, V lost 5 bases, and 9 bases had no gene match. Looked up from germline, CDR1 is GTSNPN and CDR2 is SVGIG (reference sequence). The CDR3 consists of 14 residues.

The J gene is TRBJ2-1, the V gene TRBV19; 8 bases agree with TRBD1. Losses at the gene ends were 3 bases for V and 6 bases for J; bases not matched to a gene: 1. Looked up from germline, CDR1 is LNHDA and CDR2 is SQIVND (reference sequence). The CDR3 sequence is 13 residues long. The CDR3 is CASSMGQVNEQFF. DNA of the CDR3: TGTGCCAGTAGTATGGGACAGGTCAATGAGCAGTTCTTC.